A single sample is the source of the 3 T cell receptor beta chains below, sequenced in a study of shared clonotypes between healthy human individuals. Assay used: immunoSEQ multiplex PCR; TCRdb lists only in-frame clones, some missing. The table records about 1.9 million clones, roughly 93% of them present only once. CD45RO negativity and positive selection for CCR7 defined naive CD8 cells, a population that excluded terminally differentiated effector memory CD45RA+ cells. The sequencing sample was made of naive CD8+ T cells from PBMCs. These receptors originate from a man aged 18 to 29 in good health. Some clones in this sample may be carry-over from other donors' samples.

V gene TRBV11-2 combines with J gene TRBJ2-5; D gene ambiguous. Trimming removed 0 bases from V and 2 bases from J, with 7 bases in between. CDR3 size: 14 residues. CDR1 is SGHAT, CDR2 FQNNGV, per germline. DNA of the CDR3: TGTGCCAGCAGCTTAGAGAACAGTCAAGAGACCCAGTACTTC. Its protein product is CASSLENSQETQYF.

The chain carries TRBV6-5 and TRBJ2-5; 10 nucleotides align to TRBD2. Germline lookup yields CDR1 MNHEY and CDR2 SVGAGI. There are 16 residues in the CDR3. V shed 0 bases, J shed 7 bases, and the junction held 8 bases outside the gene matches. Here the CDR3 DNA reads TGTGCCAGCAGTTACTCTACTAGCGGGATGGAAGGGACCCAGTACTTC. Protein product: CASSYSTSGMEGTQYF.

This clone was seen only once. The chain couples TRBV6-1 to TRBJ2-7; D is possibly TRBD1 or TRBD2 (5 bases each). The germline V gene encodes CDR1 MNHNS and CDR2 SASEGT. Trimming stripped 5 bases from V and 3 bases from J, with 11 bases between. This CDR3 is 13 amino acids long. Here the CDR3 DNA reads TGTGCCAGCAGTTCCTCTGGGGGCTACGAGCAGTACTTC. It yields the protein CASSSSGGYEQYF.